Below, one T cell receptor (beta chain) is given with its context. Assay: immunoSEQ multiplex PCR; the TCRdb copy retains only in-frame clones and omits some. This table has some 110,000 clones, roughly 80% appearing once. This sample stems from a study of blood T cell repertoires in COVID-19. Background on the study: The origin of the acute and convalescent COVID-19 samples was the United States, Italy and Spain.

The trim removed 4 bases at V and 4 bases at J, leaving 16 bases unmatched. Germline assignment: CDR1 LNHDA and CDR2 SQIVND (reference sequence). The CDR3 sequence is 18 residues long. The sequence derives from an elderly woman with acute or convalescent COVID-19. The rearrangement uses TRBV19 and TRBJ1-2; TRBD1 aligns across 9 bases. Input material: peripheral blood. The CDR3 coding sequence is TGTGCCAGTAGTACCCCATATATTGTACAGGGGGCTGTCTATGGCTACACCTTC. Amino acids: CASSTPYIVQGAVYGYTF.